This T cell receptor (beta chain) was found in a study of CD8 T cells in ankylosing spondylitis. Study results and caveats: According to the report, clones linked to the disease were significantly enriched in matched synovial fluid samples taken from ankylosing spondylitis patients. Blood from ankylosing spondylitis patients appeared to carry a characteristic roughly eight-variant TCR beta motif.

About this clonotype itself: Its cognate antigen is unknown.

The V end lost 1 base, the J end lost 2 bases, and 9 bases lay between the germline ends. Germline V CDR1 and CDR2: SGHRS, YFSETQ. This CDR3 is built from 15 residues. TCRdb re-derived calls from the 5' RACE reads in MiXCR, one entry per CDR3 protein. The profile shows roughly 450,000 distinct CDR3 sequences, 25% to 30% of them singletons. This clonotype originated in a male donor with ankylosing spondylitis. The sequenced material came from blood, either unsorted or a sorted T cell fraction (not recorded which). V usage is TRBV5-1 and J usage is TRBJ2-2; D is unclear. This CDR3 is CASSLNTVNTGELFF. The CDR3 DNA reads TGCGCCAGCAGCTTGAATACAGTAAACACCGGGGAGCTGTTTTTT.